The present entry profiles one TCR beta chain with its context. Assay used: immunoSEQ multiplex PCR; TCRdb lists only in-frame clones, some missing. This table has approximately 50,000 clones, about four fifths appearing once. The data are from a study of OX40 agonist ivuxolimab in advanced cancers. Turning to the study itself: An agonistic anti-OX40 (CD134) antibody, ivuxolimab, was used to treat the patients. Melanoma, hepatocellular carcinoma, head and neck or renal cell cancer occurred in dose-escalation patients. The mean age was roughly 60 years, ranging from 23 to 79, with around four fifths of participants male.

CDR3 length equals 14 residues. V lost 7 bases, J lost 3 bases, and 19 bases lay in between. The germline V gene encodes CDR1 SQVTM and CDR2 ANQGSEA. The sequencing used CD4+ or CD8+ T cells sorted from blood, collected in a trial of the OX40 agonist ivuxolimab. The clonotype originates from an adult with an advanced solid tumor such as melanoma, head and neck, liver or kidney cancer. The genes are TRBV29-1 and TRBJ2-7; TRBD2 is a possible D gene (7 bases). Written as DNA, the CDR3 is TGCAGCGCCCAGGACAGAGCGGGAAACTACGAGCAGTACTTC. It is translated as CSAQDRAGNYEQYF.